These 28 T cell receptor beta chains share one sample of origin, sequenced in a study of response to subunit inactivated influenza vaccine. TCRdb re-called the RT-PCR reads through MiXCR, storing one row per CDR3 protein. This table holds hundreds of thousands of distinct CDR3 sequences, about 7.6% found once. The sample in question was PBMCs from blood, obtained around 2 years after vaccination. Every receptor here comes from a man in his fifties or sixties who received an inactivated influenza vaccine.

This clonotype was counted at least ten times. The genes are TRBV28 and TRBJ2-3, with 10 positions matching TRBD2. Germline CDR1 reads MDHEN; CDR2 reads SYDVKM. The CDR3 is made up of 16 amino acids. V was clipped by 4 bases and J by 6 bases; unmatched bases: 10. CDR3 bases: TGTGCCAGCAGTTCAAGACTAGCGGGCCCGGGGGATACGCAGTATTTT. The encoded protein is CASSSRLAGPGDTQYF.

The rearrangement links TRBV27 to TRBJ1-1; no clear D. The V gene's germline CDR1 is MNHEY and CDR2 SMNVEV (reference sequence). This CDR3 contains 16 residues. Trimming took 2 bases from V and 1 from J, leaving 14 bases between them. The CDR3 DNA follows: TGTGCCAGCAGTTTACGCCCAGGACTTTCGAACACTGAAGCTTTCTTT. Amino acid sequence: CASSLRPGLSNTEAFF.

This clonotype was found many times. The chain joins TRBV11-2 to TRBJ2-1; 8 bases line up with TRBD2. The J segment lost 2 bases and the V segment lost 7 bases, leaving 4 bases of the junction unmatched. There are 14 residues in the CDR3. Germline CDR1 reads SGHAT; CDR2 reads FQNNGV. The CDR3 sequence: CASTTGLAYNEQFF. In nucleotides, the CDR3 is TGTGCCAGCACCACGGGACTAGCCTACAATGAGCAGTTCTTC.

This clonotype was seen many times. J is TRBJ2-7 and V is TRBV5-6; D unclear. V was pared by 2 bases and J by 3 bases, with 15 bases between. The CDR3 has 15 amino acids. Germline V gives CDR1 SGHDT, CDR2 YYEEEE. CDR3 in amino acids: CASSFQSDGFYEQYF. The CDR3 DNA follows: TGTGCCAGCAGCTTTCAATCCGACGGTTTCTACGAGCAGTACTTC.

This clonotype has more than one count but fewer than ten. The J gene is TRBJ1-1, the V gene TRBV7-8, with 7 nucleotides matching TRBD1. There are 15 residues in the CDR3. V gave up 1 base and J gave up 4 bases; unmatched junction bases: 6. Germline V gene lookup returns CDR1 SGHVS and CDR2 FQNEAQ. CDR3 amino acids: CASSLGAAGGTEAFF. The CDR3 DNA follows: TGTGCCAGCAGCTTAGGCGCCGCAGGGGGCACTGAAGCTTTCTTT.

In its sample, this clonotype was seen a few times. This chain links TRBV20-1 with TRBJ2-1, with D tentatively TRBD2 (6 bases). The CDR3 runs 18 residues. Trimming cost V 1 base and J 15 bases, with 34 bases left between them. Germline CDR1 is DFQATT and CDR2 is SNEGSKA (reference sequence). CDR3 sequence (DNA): TGCAGTGCTAGAGGCTCCTATTCCGCTCCACTGGAGGGCCCGGGGCGGTTCTTC. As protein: CSARGSYSAPLEGPGRFF.

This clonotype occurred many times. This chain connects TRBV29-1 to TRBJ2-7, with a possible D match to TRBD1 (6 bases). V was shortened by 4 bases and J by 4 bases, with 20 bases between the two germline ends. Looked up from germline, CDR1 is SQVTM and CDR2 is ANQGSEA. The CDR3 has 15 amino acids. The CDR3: CSVAAGQGNIYEQYF. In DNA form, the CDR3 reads TGCAGCGTTGCCGCGGGCCAGGGGAATATATACGAGCAGTACTTC.

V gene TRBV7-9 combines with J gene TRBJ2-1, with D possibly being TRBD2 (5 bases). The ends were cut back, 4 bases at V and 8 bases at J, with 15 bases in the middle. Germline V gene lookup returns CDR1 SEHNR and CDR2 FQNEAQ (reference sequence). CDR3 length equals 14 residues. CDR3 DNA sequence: TGTGCCAGCAGCTCCAAAGCGAGGGTGTATGAGCAGTTCTTC. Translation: CASSSKARVYEQFF.

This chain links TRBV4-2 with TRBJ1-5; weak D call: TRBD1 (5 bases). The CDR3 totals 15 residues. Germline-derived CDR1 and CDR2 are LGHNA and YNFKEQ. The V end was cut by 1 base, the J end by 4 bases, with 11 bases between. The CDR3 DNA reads TGTGCCAGCAGCCAAGGTCAGGGTTCGAATCAGCCCCAGCATTTT. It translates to CASSQGQGSNQPQHF.

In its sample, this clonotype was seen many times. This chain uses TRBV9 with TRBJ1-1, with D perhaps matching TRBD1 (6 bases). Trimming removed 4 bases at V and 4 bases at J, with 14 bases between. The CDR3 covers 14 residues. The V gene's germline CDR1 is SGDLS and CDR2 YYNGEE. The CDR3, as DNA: TGTGCCAGCAGCCTCGAAGGGGGGGTCACTGAAGCTTTCTTT. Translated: CASSLEGGVTEAFF.

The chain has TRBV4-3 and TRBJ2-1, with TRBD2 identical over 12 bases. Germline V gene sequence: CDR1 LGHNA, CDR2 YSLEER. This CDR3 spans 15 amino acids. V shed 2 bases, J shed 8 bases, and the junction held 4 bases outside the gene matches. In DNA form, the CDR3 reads TGCGCCAGCAGCCAAACTAGCGGGAGGAAGGATGAGCAGTTCTTC. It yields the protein CASSQTSGRKDEQFF.

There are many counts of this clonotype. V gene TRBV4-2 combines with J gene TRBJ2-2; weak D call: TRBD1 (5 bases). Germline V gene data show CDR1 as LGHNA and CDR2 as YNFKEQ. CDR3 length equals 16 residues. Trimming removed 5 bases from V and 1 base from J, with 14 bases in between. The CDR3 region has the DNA TGTGCCAGCAGCAGCCAGGGCAGGGTGAACACCGGGGAGCTGTTTTTT. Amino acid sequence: CASSSQGRVNTGELFF.

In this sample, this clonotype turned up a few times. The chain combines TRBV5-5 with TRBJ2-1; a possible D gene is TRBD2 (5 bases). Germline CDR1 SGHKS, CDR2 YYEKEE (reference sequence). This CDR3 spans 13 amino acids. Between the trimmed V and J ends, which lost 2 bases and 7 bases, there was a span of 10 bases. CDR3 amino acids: CASSFEGKNEQFF. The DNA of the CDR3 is TGTGCCAGCAGCTTTGAGGGTAAGAATGAGCAGTTCTTC.

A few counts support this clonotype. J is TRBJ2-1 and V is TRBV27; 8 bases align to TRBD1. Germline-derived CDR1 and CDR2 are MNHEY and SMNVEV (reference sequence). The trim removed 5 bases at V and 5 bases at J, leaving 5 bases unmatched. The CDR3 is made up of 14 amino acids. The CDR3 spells CASSRTGRNNEQFF. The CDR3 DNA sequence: TGTGCCAGCAGTCGGACAGGGAGAAACAATGAGCAGTTCTTC.

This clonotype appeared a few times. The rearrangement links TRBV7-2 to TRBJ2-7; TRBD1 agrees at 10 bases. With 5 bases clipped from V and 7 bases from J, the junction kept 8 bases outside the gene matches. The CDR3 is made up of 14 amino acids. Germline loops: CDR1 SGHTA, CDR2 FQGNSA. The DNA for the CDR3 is TGTGCCAGCAGCAGCCGACAGGGGGCTGGGGAGCAGTACTTC. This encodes CASSSRQGAGEQYF.

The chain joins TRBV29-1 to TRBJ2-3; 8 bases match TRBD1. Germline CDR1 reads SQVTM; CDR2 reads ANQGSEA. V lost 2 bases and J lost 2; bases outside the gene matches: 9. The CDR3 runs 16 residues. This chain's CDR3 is CSVERGQVLVTDTQYF. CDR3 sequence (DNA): TGCAGCGTTGAAAGGGGACAGGTGCTCGTCACAGATACGCAGTATTTT.

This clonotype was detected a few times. CDR3 sequence reads: CASSLAGLAGGNEQFF. The CDR3 bases are TGTGCCAGCAGCTTGGCGGGACTAGCGGGAGGCAATGAGCAGTTCTTC. This chain joins TRBV5-6 and TRBJ2-1; 15 bases map to TRBD2. From germline, CDR1 is SGHDT and CDR2 YYEEEE. This CDR3 spans 16 amino acids. V dropped 0 bases and J dropped 6; count of bases not matched to a gene: 1.

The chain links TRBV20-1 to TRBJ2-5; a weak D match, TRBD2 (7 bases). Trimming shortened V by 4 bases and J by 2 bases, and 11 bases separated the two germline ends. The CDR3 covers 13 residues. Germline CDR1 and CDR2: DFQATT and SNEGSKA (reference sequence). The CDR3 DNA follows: TGCAGTGCTACGGGGGGCCTTCAAGAGACCCAGTACTTC. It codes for CSATGGLQETQYF.

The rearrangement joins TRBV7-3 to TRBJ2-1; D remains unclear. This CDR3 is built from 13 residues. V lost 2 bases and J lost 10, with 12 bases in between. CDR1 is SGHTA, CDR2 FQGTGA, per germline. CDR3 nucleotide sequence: TGTGCCAGCAGCTTAGAGTTAGCTCGGGAGCAGTTCTTC. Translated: CASSLELAREQFF.

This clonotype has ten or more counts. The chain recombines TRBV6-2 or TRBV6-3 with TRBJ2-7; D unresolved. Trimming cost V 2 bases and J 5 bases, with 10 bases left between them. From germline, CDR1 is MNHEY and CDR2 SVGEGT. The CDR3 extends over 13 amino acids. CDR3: CASSYPQINEQYF. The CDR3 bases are TGTGCCAGCAGTTACCCCCAGATCAACGAGCAGTACTTC.

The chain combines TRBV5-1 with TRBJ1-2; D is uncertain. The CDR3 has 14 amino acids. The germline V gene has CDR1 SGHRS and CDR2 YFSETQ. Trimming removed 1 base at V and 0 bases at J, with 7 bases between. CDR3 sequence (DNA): TGCGCCAGCAGCTTGAGTAAACCTAACTATGGCTACACCTTC. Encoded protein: CASSLSKPNYGYTF.

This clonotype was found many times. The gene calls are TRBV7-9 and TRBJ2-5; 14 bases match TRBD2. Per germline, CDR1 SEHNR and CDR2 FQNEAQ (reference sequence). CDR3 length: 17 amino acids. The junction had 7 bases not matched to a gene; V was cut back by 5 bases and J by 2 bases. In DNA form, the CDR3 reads TGTGCCAGCAGCCCCGGGACTAGCGGGGGACTACAAGAGACCCAGTACTTC. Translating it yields CASSPGTSGGLQETQYF. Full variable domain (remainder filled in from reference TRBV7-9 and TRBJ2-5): DTGVSQNPRHKITKRGQNVTFRCDPISEHNRLYWYRQTLGQGPEFLTYFQNEAQLEKSRLLSDRFSAERPKGSFSTLEIQRTEQGDSAMYLCASSPGTSGGLQETQYFGPGTRLLVL.

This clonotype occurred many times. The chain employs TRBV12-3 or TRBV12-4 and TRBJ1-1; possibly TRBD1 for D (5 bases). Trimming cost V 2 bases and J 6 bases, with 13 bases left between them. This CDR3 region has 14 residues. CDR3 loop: CASSLQGAAAEAFF. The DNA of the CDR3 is TGTGCCAGCAGTTTACAAGGGGCGGCCGCTGAAGCTTTCTTT.

This CDR3 is CASSERVIVGTTTYEQYF. CDR3 in DNA: TGCGCCAGCAGTGAAAGGGTAATCGTTGGGACAACCACCTACGAGCAGTACTTC. The chain employs TRBV10-1 and TRBJ2-7; D is perhaps TRBD1 (6 bases). The V end was cut by 3 bases, the J end by 2 bases, with 23 bases between. Germline V gives CDR1 WNHNN, CDR2 SYGVQD (reference sequence). The CDR3 is 18 amino acids.

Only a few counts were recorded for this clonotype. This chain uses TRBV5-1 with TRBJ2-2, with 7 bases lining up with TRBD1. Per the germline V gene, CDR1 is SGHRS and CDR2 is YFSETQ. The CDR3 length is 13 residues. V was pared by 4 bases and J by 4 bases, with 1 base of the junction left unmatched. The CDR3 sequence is CASSGTVTGELFF. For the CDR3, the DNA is TGCGCCAGCAGCGGGACAGTCACCGGGGAGCTGTTTTTT.

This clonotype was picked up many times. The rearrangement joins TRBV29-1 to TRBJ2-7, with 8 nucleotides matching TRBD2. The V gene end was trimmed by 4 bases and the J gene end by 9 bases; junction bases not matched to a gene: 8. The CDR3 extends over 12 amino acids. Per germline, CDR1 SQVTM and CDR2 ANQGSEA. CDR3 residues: CSVATAGEGQYF. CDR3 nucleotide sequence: TGCAGCGTTGCGACAGCGGGAGAGGGGCAGTACTTC.

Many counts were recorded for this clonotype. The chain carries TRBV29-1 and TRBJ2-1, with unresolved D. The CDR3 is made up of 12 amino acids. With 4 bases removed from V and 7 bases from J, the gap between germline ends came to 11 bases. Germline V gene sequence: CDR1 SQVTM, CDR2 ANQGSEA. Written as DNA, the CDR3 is TGCAGCGTTGCAGATGCGTGGAATGAGCAGTTCTTC. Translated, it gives CSVADAWNEQFF.

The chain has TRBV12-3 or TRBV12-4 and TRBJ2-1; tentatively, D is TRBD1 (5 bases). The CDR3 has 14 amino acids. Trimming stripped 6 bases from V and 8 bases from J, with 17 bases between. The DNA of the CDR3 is TGTGCCAGCAGCTGGACACGGAACATGTATGAGCAGTTCTTC. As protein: CASSWTRNMYEQFF.